Shown below are 2 T cell receptor beta chains from a single sample sequenced in a study of T cell responses to AZD1222 COVID-19 vaccine. The data were produced by immunoSEQ multiplex PCR, yet TCRdb's version contains in-frame clones alone and is incomplete. The sample holds roughly 87,000 clones, almost 90% seen once. The starting material was peripheral blood, obtained 28 days after the second AZD1222 dose. These receptors all stem from an adult who received the AZD1222 COVID-19 vaccine.

As regards this clone: Other nucleotide sequences in the sample specify the same CDR3. CDR3 coding DNA: TGTGCCAGCAGCTTCACAGGGACCTACGAGCAGTACTTC. Amino acids: CASSFTGTYEQYF. The V call is TRBV5-5, the J call TRBJ2-7; possibly TRBD1 for D (6 bases). CDR1 is SGHKS, CDR2 YYEKEE, per germline (reference sequence). Deletions cut 2 bases from V and 2 bases from J, with 8 bases between. The CDR3 covers 13 residues.

The chain employs TRBV21-1 and TRBJ1-2. TRBV21-1 counts as a pseudogene. CDR3 length equals 14 residues. The CDR3 region has the DNA TGTGCCAGCAGCAAAGGGACGGGGAACTATGGCTACACCTTC. Its protein is CASSKGTGNYGYTF.